This TCR beta chain was sequenced during a study of blood T cell repertoires in COVID-19. Study context: Both acute and convalescent COVID-19 samples were obtained from the United States, Italy and Spain. PBMCs, B-cell-depleted T cells, or T cells were the source of the cDNA or gDNA that made up the material.

In the original processing: Scientists estimated how many nucleated cells there were by amplifying reference gene primers. TCRdb keeps only in-frame clones here, not all; method: immunoSEQ multiplex PCR. That table is the source of V, J and clone size, and D and trimming were worked out from the DNA. This sample has some 140,000 clones, with about 87% found just once. CDR1 is SGHNT, CDR2 YYREEE, per germline (reference sequence). With 0 bases clipped from V and 3 bases from J, the junction kept 1 base outside the gene matches. The CDR3 loop spans 15 amino acids. Sample: peripheral blood. The J gene is TRBJ2-5, the V gene TRBV5-4; 11 nucleotides align to TRBD2. This clonotype originated in a man aged 45-65 years with active COVID-19. The CDR3 DNA follows: TGTGCCAGCAGCTTGGAGGGACTAGCGGAAGAGACCCAGTACTTC. Its protein is CASSLEGLAEETQYF.